This T cell receptor beta chain was identified during a study of beta chain features in type 1 diabetes. Overall study context: Age and gender were similar between patients and healthy donors, as were cell yields. Notes on the study in general: Across patients, naive, central memory and Treg TCRB repertoires exhibited apparently greater similarity than was observed across healthy donors. Insertion counts at VDJ junctions were lower in type 1 diabetes patients, who also showed more deletions there. The study found moderately but significantly shorter TCRB CDR3s in all four CD4+ subsets of Type 1 diabetes patients.

Trimming pared 6 bases from V and 4 bases from J, leaving 13 bases between. The CDR3 spans 14 residues. Looked up from germline, CDR1 is LNHDA and CDR2 is SQIVND (reference sequence). Note on this clone: As yet, its antigen is unknown.

cDNA synthesis used the whole RNA isolate, giving expressed TCRB sequences. Repertoires were generated with immunoSEQ multiplex PCR, while TCRdb's copy carries only in-frame clones and drops some. The data show about 270,000 clones, 13% to 15% seen once. The rearrangement uses TRBV19 and TRBJ1-3; D remains unclear. The clonotype was recovered from a woman aged 40-49 years in good health. Sequenced input: naive CD4+ T cells from blood. The CDR3 bases are TGTGCCAGTAGACCCGGGGTGATCGGAAACACCATATATTTT. Translation gives CASRPGVIGNTIYF.